The clone carrying this T cell receptor (beta chain) was seen a single time. What it binds is unknown. Russia was home to the donors, healthy Caucasian individuals aged about 6 to 90. This sample is part of a study of blood T cells in healthy people across ages. The germline V gene encodes CDR1 GTSNPN and CDR2 SVGIG (reference sequence). V gave up 4 bases and J gave up 3 bases, with 10 bases separating them. This CDR3 contains 13 residues. Through a sample-barcoded 5' primer and a J-beta primer mix, a second PCR was run for roughly 7 to 11 cycles. TCRdb re-analysed the 5' RACE reads in MiXCR, keeping a single row per CDR3 protein. The table has about 1 million distinct CDR3 sequences, under 55% seen once. General observations from the study: Higher naive T cell percentage went strongly together with higher TCR beta diversity.

V is TRBV30 and J is TRBJ1-5; tentatively, D is TRBD1 (6 bases). Sequenced material: blood. This receptor was obtained from a woman aged 60-75 years in good health. As DNA, the CDR3 is TGTGCCTGGACGGGGGCGATCAATCAGCCCCAGCATTTT. This encodes CAWTGAINQPQHF.